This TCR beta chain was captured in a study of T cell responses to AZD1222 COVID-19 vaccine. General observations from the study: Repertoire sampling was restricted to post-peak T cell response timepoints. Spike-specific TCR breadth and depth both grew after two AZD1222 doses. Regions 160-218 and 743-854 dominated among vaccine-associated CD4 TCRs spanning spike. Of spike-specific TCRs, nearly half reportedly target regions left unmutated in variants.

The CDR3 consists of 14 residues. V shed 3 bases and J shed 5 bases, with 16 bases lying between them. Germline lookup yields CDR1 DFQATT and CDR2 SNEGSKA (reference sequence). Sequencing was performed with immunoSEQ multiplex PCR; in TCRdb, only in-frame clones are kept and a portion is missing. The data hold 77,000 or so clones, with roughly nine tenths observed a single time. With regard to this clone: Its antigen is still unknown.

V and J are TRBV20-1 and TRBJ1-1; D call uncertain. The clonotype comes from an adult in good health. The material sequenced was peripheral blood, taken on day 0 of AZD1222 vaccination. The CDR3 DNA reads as TGCAGTGCTAGTCCCGAGCAGGAAGCTACTGAAGCTTTCTTT. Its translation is CSASPEQEATEAFF.